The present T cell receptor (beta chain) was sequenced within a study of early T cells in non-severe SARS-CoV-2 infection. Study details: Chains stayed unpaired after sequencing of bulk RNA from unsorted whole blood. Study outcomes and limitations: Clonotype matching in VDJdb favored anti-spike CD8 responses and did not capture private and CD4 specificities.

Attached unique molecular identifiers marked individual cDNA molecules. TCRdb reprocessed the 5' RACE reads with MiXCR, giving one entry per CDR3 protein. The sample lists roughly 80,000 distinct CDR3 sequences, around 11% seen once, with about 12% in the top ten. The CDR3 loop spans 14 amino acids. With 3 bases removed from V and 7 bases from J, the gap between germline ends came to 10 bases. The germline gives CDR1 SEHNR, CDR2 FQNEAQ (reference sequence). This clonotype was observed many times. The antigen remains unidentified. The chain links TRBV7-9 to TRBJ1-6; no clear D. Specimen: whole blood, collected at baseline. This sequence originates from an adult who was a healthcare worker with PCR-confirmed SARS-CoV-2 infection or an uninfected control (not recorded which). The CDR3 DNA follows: TGTGCCAGCAGCTTTGACGGCCAGAATTCACCCCTCCACTTT. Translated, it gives CASSFDGQNSPLHF. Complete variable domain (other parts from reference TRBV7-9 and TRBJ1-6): DTGVSQNPRHKITKRGQNVTFRCDPISEHNRLYWYRQTLGQGPEFLTYFQNEAQLEKSRLLSDRFSAERPKGSFSTLEIQRTEQGDSAMYLCASSFDGQNSPLHFGNGTRLTVT.